This T cell receptor (beta chain) was sequenced in a study of blood T cell repertoires in COVID-19. Study-wide context: The United States, Italy and Spain supplied acute and convalescent COVID-19 samples. Nucleic acid was either cDNA or gDNA, and it came from T cells, B-cell-depleted T cells, or PBMCs.

Germline CDR1 reads LGHNA; CDR2 reads YSLEER. This CDR3 has 18 residues. The V segment lost 4 bases and the J segment 2 bases; nucleotides outside the gene matches: 13. In the study's own analysis: Estimates of nucleated cell counts were drawn from the amplification of reference gene primers. Repertoires were generated with immunoSEQ multiplex PCR, while TCRdb's copy carries only in-frame clones and drops some. The V and J calls and clone size were taken over from that table, and D and trimming were inferred from the DNA. The table lists approximately 240,000 clones, approximately 80% of them singletons.

Sequenced material: peripheral blood. The chain carries TRBV4-3 and TRBJ1-2, with TRBD1 matching over 10 bases. The sequence was obtained from a woman in her sixties who had recovered from COVID-19. For the CDR3, the DNA is TGCGCCAGCAGCCCCTCAGGGGGGGGACAGGGGACAAACTATGGCTACACCTTC. It is translated as CASSPSGGGQGTNYGYTF.